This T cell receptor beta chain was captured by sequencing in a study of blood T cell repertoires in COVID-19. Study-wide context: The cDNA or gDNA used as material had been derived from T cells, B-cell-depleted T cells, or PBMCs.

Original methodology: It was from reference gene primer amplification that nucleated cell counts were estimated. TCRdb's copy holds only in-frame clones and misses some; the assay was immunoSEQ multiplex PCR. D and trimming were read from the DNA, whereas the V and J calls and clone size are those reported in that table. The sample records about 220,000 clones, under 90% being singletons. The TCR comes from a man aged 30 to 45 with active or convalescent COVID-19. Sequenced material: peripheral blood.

In DNA form, the CDR3 reads TGTGCCAGCAGCGTCTGGGGGCGTAATACCGGGGAGCTGTTTTTT. Translating gives CASSVWGRNTGELFF. V is TRBV9 and J is TRBJ2-2; D is possibly TRBD1 (6 bases). CDR3 length: 15 residues. Germline lookup yields CDR1 SGDLS and CDR2 YYNGEE. Between the trimmed V and J ends, which lost 2 bases and 5 bases, there was a span of 13 bases.